This paragraph reports one T cell receptor (beta chain). The data were produced by immunoSEQ multiplex PCR, yet TCRdb's version contains in-frame clones alone and is incomplete. The sample consists of about 34,000 clones, more than 70% of them appearing once. The sample belongs to a study of blood T cell repertoires in COVID-19. Study at large: Samples representing acute and convalescent COVID-19 were sourced from the United States, Italy and Spain. T cells, B-cell-depleted T cells, or PBMCs provided the cDNA or gDNA that served as material.

The V end lost 5 bases, the J end lost 7 bases, and 15 bases lay between the germline ends. This CDR3 has 13 amino acids. Germline assignment: CDR1 SGHRS and CDR2 YFSETQ. This sequence joins TRBV5-1 and TRBJ2-5; D ambiguous. Specimen: peripheral blood. This TCR was recovered from a human donor with active COVID-19. The donor label of this sample is uncertain. The CDR3 loop is CASRTDGSGTQYF. The DNA of the CDR3 is TGCGCCAGCAGAACGGATGGGTCGGGGACCCAGTACTTC.